The 30 T cell receptor beta chains below come from one sample, sequenced in a study of PD-L1 blockade in urothelial cancer. Using immunoSEQ multiplex PCR, the repertoire was profiled, and TCRdb retains in-frame clones only, with some absent. The data show under 95,000 clones, about 84% seen once. Sample time point: pretreatment peripheral blood. The specimen was PBMCs, collected around atezolizumab (anti-PD-L1) treatment. The origin of the receptors is a man aged 55 to 70 with urothelial cancer.

This chain joins TRBV7-9 and TRBJ1-5, with D perhaps matching TRBD1 (5 bases). Deletions cut 5 bases from V and 3 bases from J, with 11 bases between. The CDR3 has 14 amino acids. Germline CDR1 SEHNR, CDR2 FQNEAQ (reference sequence). CDR3: CASSLQGNNQPQHF. As DNA, the CDR3 is TGTGCCAGCAGCCTCCAGGGTAACAATCAGCCCCAGCATTTT.

This CDR3 is CASSWTGGYDSEAFF. Here the CDR3 DNA reads TGTGCCAGCAGCTGGACAGGGGGCTATGACAGTGAAGCTTTCTTT. The rearrangement joins TRBV7-9 to TRBJ1-1, with 11 bases identical to TRBD1. V lost 4 bases and J lost 7; bases outside the gene matches: 8. Germline V gene lookup returns CDR1 SEHNR and CDR2 FQNEAQ (reference sequence). CDR3 length equals 15 residues.

The V and J genes are TRBV6-1 and TRBJ2-1; 11 bases agree with TRBD2. The CDR3 spans 12 residues. V was clipped by 4 bases and J by 13 bases; unmatched bases: 3. Looked up from germline, CDR1 is MNHNS and CDR2 is SASEGT. In DNA, the CDR3 is TGTGCCAGCAGTGTCCTAGCGGGGGGCCAGTTCTTC. Protein: CASSVLAGGQFF.

The genes are TRBV4-1 and TRBJ1-5; the D gene is possibly TRBD1 (5 bases). Deletions cut 4 bases from V and 0 bases from J, with 10 bases between. This CDR3 has 15 amino acids. CDR1 is MGHRA, CDR2 YSYEKL, per germline. The CDR3 loop is CASSRQQYSNQPQHF. The DNA of the CDR3 is TGCGCCAGCAGCCGACAGCAGTATAGCAATCAGCCCCAGCATTTT.

This chain uses TRBV28 with TRBJ2-7; TRBD1 agrees at 7 bases. Germline V gene sequence: CDR1 MDHEN, CDR2 SYDVKM. The CDR3 totals 15 residues. With 5 bases clipped from V and 0 bases from J, the junction kept 7 bases outside the gene matches. The CDR3 coding sequence is TGTGCCAGCAGTCCCGTCGGGACAGCCTCCTACGAGCAGTACTTC. This sequence encodes CASSPVGTASYEQYF.

The rearrangement joins TRBV19 to TRBJ2-1, with 10 positions matching TRBD2. V shed 7 bases, J shed 8 bases, and the junction held 8 bases outside the gene matches. Germline CDR1 LNHDA, CDR2 SQIVND (reference sequence). The CDR3 is 14 residues long. DNA for the CDR3: TGTGCCAGTATGAGGGGGGGACTAGCGCATGAGCAGTTCTTC. It encodes CASMRGGLAHEQFF.

The gene calls are TRBV2 and TRBJ1-5; D unclear. The CDR3 has 14 amino acids. The germline gives CDR1 SNHLY, CDR2 FYNNEI. Trimming took off 2 bases at V and 5 bases at J, with 10 bases between the two ends. The CDR3 reads CASSERIGYQPQHF. The CDR3 nucleotides are TGTGCCAGCAGTGAACGCATCGGGTATCAGCCCCAGCATTTT.

This chain uses TRBV7-2 with TRBJ1-1; maybe TRBD1 (5 bases). This CDR3 comprises 14 residues. Germline values: CDR1 SGHTA, CDR2 FQGNSA. Trimming removed 1 base at V and 2 bases at J, with 8 bases between. Here the CDR3 reads CASSLGGSNTEAFF. The CDR3 DNA is TGTGCCAGCAGCTTAGGGGGCTCAAACACTGAAGCTTTCTTT.

V and J are TRBV19 and TRBJ2-5; weak D call: TRBD2 (7 bases). This CDR3 region has 14 residues. Germline V CDR1 and CDR2: LNHDA, SQIVND (reference sequence). V was pared by 3 bases and J by 5 bases, with 13 bases between. The CDR3 loop reads CASSMAGARETQYF. In nucleotides, the CDR3 is TGTGCCAGTAGTATGGCGGGGGCTCGGGAGACCCAGTACTTC.

DNA for the CDR3: TGTGCCAGCACTGAGGTCCTAGCGGGGGCTCGGGAGCAGTTCTTC. It codes for CASTEVLAGAREQFF. The chain is built from TRBV6-1 and TRBJ2-1; TRBD2 agrees at 10 bases. CDR1 is MNHNS, CDR2 SASEGT, per germline. J gave up 10 bases and V 7 bases, and 13 bases lay outside the gene matches. This CDR3 contains 15 residues.

The chain couples TRBV4-1 to TRBJ2-7; 10 bases are shared with TRBD2. The CDR3 sequence is 17 residues long. CDR1 is MGHRA and CDR2 is YSYEKL in the germline V gene. Trimming cost V 3 bases and J 3 bases; bases outside gene matches: 11. CDR3 region: CASSQGPSGGTIYEQYF. DNA of the CDR3: TGCGCCAGCAGCCAGGGACCTAGCGGGGGTACCATCTACGAGCAGTACTTC.

The gene calls are TRBV7-6 and TRBJ2-7; 11 bases are a match to TRBD2. CDR3 size: 17 residues. The V segment lost 5 bases and the J segment 3 bases; nucleotides outside the gene matches: 12. From germline, CDR1 is SGHVS and CDR2 FNYEAQ. The CDR3 region has the DNA TGTGCCAGCAGCAAAGACGTAGCGGGAGGGATACGCTACGAGCAGTACTTC. It is translated as CASSKDVAGGIRYEQYF.

This clone has just one count. The chain has TRBV27 and TRBJ1-1; a possible D gene is TRBD1 (5 bases). The V end was cut by 0 bases, the J end by 0 bases, with 11 bases between. Germline CDR1 reads MNHEY; CDR2 reads SMNVEV (reference sequence). This CDR3 spans 16 amino acids. Here the CDR3 DNA reads TGTGCCAGCAGTTTATCTCCCAGGGACTTGAACACTGAAGCTTTCTTT. It codes for CASSLSPRDLNTEAFF.

J is TRBJ2-7 and V is TRBV4-1; D remains ambiguous. V shed 5 bases and J shed 2 bases, with 10 bases lying between them. This CDR3 has 13 amino acids. In germline, CDR1 is MGHRA, CDR2 YSYEKL. The CDR3 DNA reads as TGCGCCAGCAGCTACGACTTCGCCTACGAGCAGTACTTC. It translates to CASSYDFAYEQYF.

Only one count was recorded for this clone. The CDR3 protein is CASNIRGVTNEKLFF. Here the CDR3 DNA reads TGTGCCAGCAACATACGGGGGGTCACTAATGAAAAACTGTTTTTT. The chain carries TRBV6-6 and TRBJ1-4, with D possibly matching TRBD1 (5 bases). The CDR3 totals 15 residues. The V and J ends lost 7 bases and 2 bases respectively, with 14 bases between them. Germline CDR1 MNHNY, CDR2 SVGAGI (reference sequence).

This sequence joins TRBV30 and TRBJ2-3; D might be TRBD2 (7 bases). The V end lost 3 bases, the J end lost 2 bases, and 18 bases lay between the germline ends. Looked up from germline, CDR1 is GTSNPN and CDR2 is SVGIG (reference sequence). This CDR3 region has 16 residues. The CDR3 sequence is CAWSRRGATVTDTQYF. The CDR3 DNA is TGTGCCTGGAGCCGACGGGGGGCGACAGTCACAGATACGCAGTATTTT.

The chain combines TRBV9 with TRBJ2-1; 13 bases line up with TRBD2. Losses at the gene ends were 2 bases for V and 5 bases for J; bases not matched to a gene: 1. The CDR3 runs to 15 residues. The V gene's germline CDR1 is SGDLS and CDR2 YYNGEE. CDR3 nucleotide sequence: TGTGCCAGCAGCGTTGGACTAGCGGGAGACAATGAGCAGTTCTTC. Amino acids: CASSVGLAGDNEQFF.

This clone was counted a few times. The chain combines TRBV30 with TRBJ2-7; TRBD1 might be the D (6 bases). The CDR3 covers 11 residues. Per the germline V gene, CDR1 is GTSNPN and CDR2 is SVGIG (reference sequence). The V and J ends lost 0 bases and 12 bases respectively, with 12 bases between them. The CDR3 loop is CAWSVGQLTYF. CDR3 sequence (DNA): TGTGCCTGGAGTGTAGGACAGCTAACGTACTTC.

The chain links TRBV28 to TRBJ2-7, with D perhaps matching TRBD2 (7 bases). CDR1 is MDHEN, CDR2 SYDVKM, per germline. The V end lost 6 bases, the J end lost 0 bases, and 15 bases lay between the germline ends. The CDR3 has 15 residues. The CDR3 is CASSLGGRPSYEQYF. For the CDR3, the DNA is TGTGCCAGCAGCCTCGGGGGGCGACCCTCCTACGAGCAGTACTTC. Filled out from reference TRBV28 and TRBJ2-7, the complete variable domain reads DVKVTQSSRYLVKRTGEKVFLECVQDMDHENMFWYRQDPGLGLRLIYFSYDVKMKEKGDIPEGYSVSREKKERFSLILESASTNQTSMYLCASSLGGRPSYEQYFGPGTRLTVT.

The gene calls are TRBV6-6 and TRBJ1-3; D remains unclear. Germline assignment: CDR1 MNHNY and CDR2 SVGAGI (reference sequence). Between the trimmed V and J ends, which lost 0 bases and 4 bases, there was a span of 7 bases. This CDR3 is 14 amino acids long. The CDR3 reads CASSYSAGGNTIYF. For the CDR3, the DNA is TGTGCCAGCAGTTACTCGGCGGGGGGAAACACCATATATTTT.

The gene calls are TRBV30 and TRBJ2-2; no firm D call. The germline CDR1 and CDR2 sequences are GTSNPN and SVGIG (reference sequence). V dropped 7 bases and J dropped 1 base, with 10 bases sitting between them. The CDR3 length is 13 residues. The CDR3 is CASPKRNTGELFF. The DNA of the CDR3 is TGTGCCTCCCCAAAGCGGAACACCGGGGAGCTGTTTTTT.

The rearrangement joins TRBV7-3 to TRBJ2-3, with no clear D. Germline CDR1 and CDR2: SGHTA and FQGTGA. With 3 bases removed from V and 5 bases from J, the gap between germline ends came to 3 bases. This CDR3 contains 11 residues. Written as DNA, the CDR3 is TGTGCCAGCAGCTTCGGAGATACGCAGTATTTT. The encoded protein is CASSFGDTQYF. The full variable domain, its missing parts supplied by reference TRBV7-3 and TRBJ2-3, is GAGVSQTPSNKVTEKGKYVELRCDPISGHTALYWYRQSLGQGPEFLIYFQGTGAADDSGLPNDRFFAVRPEGSVSTLKIQRTERGDSAVYLCASSFGDTQYFGPGTRLTVL.

A note on this clone: In the same sample, other DNA sequences code for this CDR3. Here the CDR3 DNA reads TGTGCCTGGAGTGTCACCTACGAGCAGTACTTC. Translating it yields CAWSVTYEQYF. The rearrangement joins TRBV30 to TRBJ2-7; no clear D gene. CDR1 is GTSNPN and CDR2 is SVGIG in the germline V gene (reference sequence). The CDR3 length is 11 residues. Deletions cut 0 bases from V and 2 bases from J, with 2 bases between.

The chain links TRBV7-9 to TRBJ2-3, with no clear D. The CDR3 spans 16 residues. V was cut by 3 bases and J by 1 base, with 14 bases left in between. CDR1 is SEHNR and CDR2 is FQNEAQ in the germline V gene (reference sequence). DNA for the CDR3: TGTGCCAGCAGCTTGGAACTTGGGCGCCGCACAGATACGCAGTATTTT. Its protein product is CASSLELGRRTDTQYF.

The V and J genes are TRBV5-1 and TRBJ1-1, with 8 bases identical to TRBD1. CDR1 and CDR2 (germline): SGHRS, YFSETQ. After removal of 1 base from V and 1 base from J, the junction contained 6 bases not matched to a gene. This CDR3 has 16 residues. The CDR3 protein is CASSLLPGGENTEAFF. CDR3 DNA: TGCGCCAGCAGCTTGTTGCCAGGGGGCGAGAACACTGAAGCTTTCTTT.

The chain joins TRBV29-1 to TRBJ1-5; a possible D gene is TRBD1 (5 bases). Germline V gives CDR1 SQVTM, CDR2 ANQGSEA. V was clipped by 4 bases and J by 2 bases, with 21 bases between them. The CDR3 runs 17 residues. The CDR3 protein is CSVVLYPGQGGNQPQHF. The DNA of the CDR3 is TGCAGCGTTGTCCTTTACCCCGGCCAGGGTGGCAATCAGCCCCAGCATTTT.

This clone was counted a few times. The rearrangement joins TRBV11-2 to TRBJ1-2; D perhaps matches TRBD1 (6 bases). Germline lookup yields CDR1 SGHAT and CDR2 FQNNGV. This CDR3 has 17 residues. Trimming cost V 1 base and J 6 bases, with 21 bases left between them. The CDR3, as DNA: TGTGCCAGCAGCTTAGGTTGGCCTAGGACAGAGACCAATGGCTACACCTTC. As protein: CASSLGWPRTETNGYTF.

This sequence joins TRBV7-9 and TRBJ1-2; the D gene is possibly TRBD1 (6 bases). This CDR3 spans 13 amino acids. Germline CDR1 is SEHNR and CDR2 is FQNEAQ (reference sequence). V lost 1 base, J lost 6 bases, and 9 bases lay in between. The CDR3 protein is CASSLEGGNGYTF. CDR3 DNA: TGTGCCAGCAGCTTAGAGGGGGGGAATGGCTACACCTTC.

The chain uses TRBV7-9 and TRBJ2-5; 7 bases align to TRBD2. Germline assignment: CDR1 SEHNR and CDR2 FQNEAQ (reference sequence). The ends lost 8 bases at V and 5 bases at J; junction bases unmatched: 14. This CDR3 region has 15 residues. CDR3 sequence reads: CASHVSRGSGETQYF. DNA for the CDR3: TGTGCCAGCCATGTGTCGCGGGGGAGCGGGGAGACCCAGTACTTC.

The V call is TRBV2, the J call TRBJ1-2; 7 bases match TRBD1. V shed 11 bases and J 7 bases; nucleotides not matched to a gene: 16. CDR3 length: 14 residues. CDR1 is SNHLY and CDR2 is FYNNEI in the germline V gene. The CDR3 coding sequence is TGTGCCGTTGAGGGAGCAGGGGGAAGAGGTGGCTACACCTTC. Amino acids: CAVEGAGGRGGYTF.